The text below deals with one T cell receptor (beta chain). Its antigen is not known. As for time point: cycle 4 day 1 (C4D1), after 6 weeks of nivolumab. There was relapse after autologous stem cell transplantation in every patient, and there was variation in brentuximab vedotin exposure. Magnetic depletion of unwanted cells isolated CD4+ T cells from thawed PBMCs. Classifying best responses yielded complete response, partial response or progressive disease. Clones were read by immunoSEQ multiplex PCR, and TCRdb kept only the in-frame ones, dropping some. In the table there are roughly 20,000 clones, 70% to 75% of which are singletons. The data originate from a study of PD-1 blockade in classical Hodgkin lymphoma. Overall study findings and caveats: Only CD4+ TCR diversity, not CD8+, had risen significantly by C4D1. In newly diagnosed patients, baseline TCR diversity was reportedly below that of healthy donors. Patients who responded completely had about the same baseline diversity as newly diagnosed patients.

Germline V gene data show CDR1 as SNHLY and CDR2 as FYNNEI. The CDR3 sequence is 14 residues long. V was trimmed by 8 bases and J by 1 base, leaving 14 bases between them. The J gene is TRBJ2-5, the V gene TRBV2, with D unresolved. This TCR came from a human donor with classical Hodgkin lymphoma. Here the sequenced sample was CD4+ T cells from blood, taken before the fourth cycle of nivolumab. CDR3 residues: CASGMMRLQETQYF. CDR3 in DNA: TGTGCCAGCGGGATGATGCGGCTCCAAGAGACCCAGTACTTC.